These 8 T cell receptor beta chains originate from one sample sequenced in a study of PD-L1 blockade in urothelial cancer. Profiling relied on immunoSEQ multiplex PCR, and the TCRdb table lists in-frame clones only, not all of them. The data contain tens of thousands of clones, around 76% of them seen just once; the ten biggest clones take up around 9.5%. The sequencing used PBMCs, collected around atezolizumab (anti-PD-L1) treatment. The receptors shown here come from a man between 65 and 85 years old with urothelial cancer.

This clone appeared a single time. The chain uses TRBV5-1 and TRBJ2-3; 14 bases align to TRBD2. The CDR3 runs to 17 residues. CDR1 and CDR2 (germline): SGHRS, YFSETQ. Trimming at V came to 4 bases and at J to 4 bases, leaving 8 bases not matched to a gene. The CDR3 protein is CASSPLTSGGAADTQYF. The CDR3 bases are TGCGCCAGCAGCCCACTGACTAGCGGGGGGGCAGCAGATACGCAGTATTTT.

The gene calls are TRBV15 and TRBJ2-7; D call uncertain. CDR3 length equals 12 residues. V lost 0 bases to trimming and J lost 6 bases, with 6 bases between them. Looked up from germline, CDR1 is LNHNV and CDR2 is YYDKDF (reference sequence). The CDR3 spells CATSRDEVEQYF. The CDR3 coding sequence is TGTGCCACCAGCAGAGACGAGGTCGAGCAGTACTTC.

This chain joins TRBV5-5 and TRBJ2-2; a possible D gene is TRBD1 (6 bases). Deletions cut 2 bases from V and 3 bases from J, with 14 bases between. The length of the CDR3 is 16 residues. In germline, CDR1 is SGHKS, CDR2 YYEKEE (reference sequence). CDR3 in DNA: TGTGCCAGCAGCTTAGTTTTACAGGGAGACACCGGGGAGCTGTTTTTT. Encoded protein: CASSLVLQGDTGELFF.

In DNA, the CDR3 is TGTGCCAGCAGCCCGGGACTAGCGGGAGACGAGCAGTACTTC. This sequence encodes CASSPGLAGDEQYF. The chain employs TRBV7-9 and TRBJ2-7; 14 nucleotides agree with TRBD2. Germline V gene lookup returns CDR1 SEHNR and CDR2 FQNEAQ (reference sequence). The trim removed 5 bases at V and 5 bases at J, leaving 2 bases unmatched. There are 14 residues in the CDR3.

This clone was counted a single time. The V gene is TRBV7-3, the J gene TRBJ2-7, with D possibly matching TRBD1 (7 bases). Germline V lookup: CDR1 SGHTA, CDR2 FQGTGA. The V end lost 5 bases, the J end lost 3 bases, and 14 bases lay between the germline ends. The CDR3 sequence is 14 residues long. The CDR3 protein is CASSPTGRDYEQYF. The DNA for the CDR3 is TGTGCCAGCAGCCCGACAGGGCGGGACTACGAGCAGTACTTC.

This clone was observed a few times. The chain carries TRBV19 and TRBJ1-2; 8 positions agree with TRBD1. Germline V CDR1 and CDR2: LNHDA, SQIVND (reference sequence). The CDR3 is 14 residues long. V gave up 5 bases and J gave up 4 bases; unmatched junction bases: 6. The CDR3 nucleotides are TGTGCCAGTAGTCCCAGGGGGCCCGGCTATGGCTACACCTTC. This codes for CASSPRGPGYGYTF.

The rearrangement uses TRBV27 and TRBJ2-5; D might be TRBD1 (6 bases). Deletions cut 2 bases from V and 7 bases from J, with 8 bases between. In germline, CDR1 is MNHEY, CDR2 SMNVEV (reference sequence). CDR3 size: 12 residues. The CDR3 nucleotides read TGTGCCAGCAGTTTACTAGGGGGGACCCAGTACTTC. It yields the protein CASSLLGGTQYF.

This chain joins TRBV19 and TRBJ2-5; perhaps TRBD2 as D (6 bases). The ends were cut back, 1 base at V and 4 bases at J, with 10 bases in the middle. CDR1 is LNHDA and CDR2 is SQIVND in the germline V gene (reference sequence). This CDR3 contains 14 residues. As DNA, the CDR3 is TGTGCCAGTAGTATAGGTTTGCGGGGAGAGACCCAGTACTTC. Amino acid sequence: CASSIGLRGETQYF.